This entry is about one T cell receptor (beta chain). The entry originates in a study of blood T cell repertoires in COVID-19. On the study more broadly: Samples taken during acute and convalescent COVID-19 were collected in the United States, Italy and Spain. Nucleic acid was either cDNA or gDNA, and it came from T cells, B-cell-depleted T cells, or PBMCs.

Per the original data handling: By means of reference gene primer amplification, nucleated cell counts were estimated. The data were produced by immunoSEQ multiplex PCR, yet TCRdb's version contains in-frame clones alone and is incomplete. Clone size and the V and J calls come from that table; the DNA yielded D and trimming. The data show 9,500 to 15,000 clones, around nine tenths seen once. CDR3 length: 17 amino acids. Germline V gene lookup returns CDR1 SGHRS and CDR2 YFSETQ. The J segment lost 0 bases and the V segment lost 0 bases, leaving 4 bases of the junction unmatched. The chain links TRBV5-1 to TRBJ2-1; TRBD2 agrees at 9 bases. This receptor was identified in a man aged 65 to 85 with active COVID-19. The sample comprised peripheral blood. CDR3 amino acids: CASSLVLAGHSYNEQFF. CDR3 bases: TGCGCCAGCAGCTTGGTCCTAGCGGGACACTCCTACAATGAGCAGTTCTTC.